This note documents a single T cell receptor beta chain sequence. These data originate in a study of multiple sclerosis patients with progressive multifocal leukoencephalopathy. The protocol was immunoSEQ multiplex PCR, while the TCRdb copy is restricted to in-frame clones and leaves out a portion. The table records approximately 28,000 clones, roughly 87% of them present only once. The sample's time point: time of PML onset. After roughly 16 to 60 months on natalizumab, the natalizumab-treated patients developed PML. All PML patients were female, and all patients had earlier interferon beta. The CDR3 is made up of 16 amino acids. The germline V gene has CDR1 MNHNY and CDR2 SVGAGI (reference sequence). The V gene end was trimmed by 6 bases and the J gene end by 3 bases; junction bases not matched to a gene: 10.

The input for sequencing was PBMCs, taken from a patient treated with natalizumab. This chain joins TRBV6-6 and TRBJ2-5; TRBD1 matches 10 bases. This receptor was identified in a woman in her thirties or forties with progressive multifocal leukoencephalopathy. CDR3 nucleotides: TGTGCCAGCAGAGGTAGCCGAGGGACAGGGGAAGAGACCCAGTACTTC. This sequence encodes CASRGSRGTGEETQYF.